The 11 T cell receptor beta chains below were found in one sample sequenced in a study of T cells in tumors after PD-1 blockade. TCRdb keeps only in-frame clones here, not all; method: immunoSEQ multiplex PCR. The repertoire holds some 20,000 clones, with roughly 73% as singletons. The specimen comprised PBMCs, sampled before anti-PD-1 treatment. The receptors stem from a human donor with basal cell carcinoma.

The CDR3: CASSYPHRGAYEQFF. The CDR3 coding sequence is TGTGCCAGCAGCTACCCCCACAGGGGGGCTTATGAGCAGTTCTTC. V is TRBV5-6 and J is TRBJ2-1, with 8 nucleotides matching TRBD1. V lost 3 bases, J lost 8 bases, and 10 bases stayed unmatched. CDR3 length equals 15 residues. Germline values: CDR1 SGHDT, CDR2 YYEEEE.

As concerns this clone: This same CDR3 is encoded by further DNA sequences in the sample. This chain uses TRBV2 with TRBJ2-1, with 8 bases fitting TRBD2. The germline V gene has CDR1 SNHLY and CDR2 FYNNEI. The CDR3 extends over 19 amino acids. The DNA for the CDR3 is TGTCCCCCCAGTGACGGGGGGGCGGGGGAGGGGAGCTCCTACAATGAGCAGTTCTTC. This codes for CPPSDGGAGEGSSYNEQFF.

The V gene is TRBV4-3, the J gene TRBJ2-3, with TRBD1 identical over 8 bases. Germline assignment: CDR1 LGHNA and CDR2 YSLEER. The CDR3 totals 14 residues. V trimming: 3 bases; J trimming: 2 bases; junction bases outside the gene matches: 1. The DNA for the CDR3 is TGCGCCAGCAGCCAGCAGGGGGCCACAGATACGCAGTATTTT. It is translated as CASSQQGATDTQYF.

The chain links TRBV19 to TRBJ1-6, with 8 bases matching TRBD1. V gave up 4 bases and J gave up 9 bases; unmatched junction bases: 14. Germline V CDR1 and CDR2: LNHDA, SQIVND (reference sequence). This CDR3 has 17 residues. CDR3 loop: CASSTAHSTGARSPLHF. As DNA, the CDR3 is TGTGCCAGTAGTACCGCCCATTCGACAGGGGCTCGTTCACCCCTCCACTTT.

The CDR3 region is CASSFGGLAGSWSSTDTQYF. In DNA, the CDR3 is TGTGCCAGCAGTTTCGGTGGGTTAGCGGGAAGCTGGTCTAGCACAGATACGCAGTATTTT. The rearrangement uses TRBV28 and TRBJ2-3, with 8 bases identical to TRBD2. With V trimmed by 3 bases and J by 0 bases, 17 bases remained unmatched. Germline-derived CDR1 and CDR2 are MDHEN and SYDVKM. The CDR3 sequence is 20 residues long.

V and J are TRBV7-9 and TRBJ2-2; no firm D call. The CDR3 runs 15 residues. Germline assignment: CDR1 SEHNR and CDR2 FQNEAQ (reference sequence). V lost 5 bases to trimming and J lost 0 bases, with 10 bases between them. The CDR3, as DNA: TGTGCCAGCAGCCGGTTGACCACGAACACCGGGGAGCTGTTTTTT. It codes for CASSRLTTNTGELFF.

The chain is built from TRBV7-2 and TRBJ1-2; 10 bases fit TRBD1. Per germline, CDR1 SGHTA and CDR2 FQGNSA. This CDR3 is built from 14 residues. Trimming took 5 bases from V and 6 from J; bases not matched to a gene: 6. The CDR3 bases are TGTGCCAGCAGCAGGGACAGGGGAGGAAATGGCTACACCTTC. Its protein is CASSRDRGGNGYTF.

The chain carries TRBV2 and TRBJ2-2, with a tentative D call TRBD2 (6 bases). Trimming shortened V by 8 bases and J by 1 base, and 14 bases separated the two germline ends. The germline V gene has CDR1 SNHLY and CDR2 FYNNEI. The CDR3 contains 15 residues. The CDR3 loop is CASGGHSLNTGELFF. The DNA of the CDR3 is TGTGCCAGCGGAGGGCACAGCTTGAACACCGGGGAGCTGTTTTTT. The full variable domain, with the rest looked up from reference TRBV2 and TRBJ2-2, is EPEVTQTPSHQVTQMGQEVILRCVPISNHLYFYWYRQILGQKVEFLVSFYNNEISEKSEIFDDQFSVERPDGSNFTLKIRSTKLEDSAMYFCASGGHSLNTGELFFGEGSRLTVL.

In the case of this clone: The germline gene is not matched at one end of the junction; a read error may be the cause. The chain's CDR3 is CASTQPGQGTGELFF. The CDR3, as DNA: TGCGCCAGCACCCAACCGGGACAGGGAACCGGGGAGCTGTTTTTT. The chain employs TRBV4-1 and TRBJ2-2; TRBD1 agrees at 9 bases. CDR1 is MGHRA and CDR2 is YSYEKL in the germline V gene. The CDR3 is 15 amino acids.

The chain couples TRBV7-2 to TRBJ2-7; TRBD2 aligns across 8 bases. Trimming removed 5 bases from V and 6 bases from J; junction bases left unmatched: 12. This CDR3 has 15 residues. The germline gives CDR1 SGHTA, CDR2 FQGNSA. CDR3 amino acids: CASSPETSGPSEQYF. The CDR3 DNA reads as TGTGCCAGCAGCCCCGAAACTAGCGGCCCGTCCGAGCAGTACTTC.

Turning to this clone: Germline is not matched at one junction end, which may reflect a read error. The identical CDR3 is also encoded by other nucleotide sequences in the sample. The genes are TRBV2 and TRBJ2-1; D is perhaps TRBD2 (5 bases). Germline V lookup: CDR1 SNHLY, CDR2 FYNNEI. CDR3 length equals 19 residues. CDR3 in DNA: TGTGCCAGCTGTGACGGGTGGGCGCGGGTGGGGAGCTCCTACAATGAGCAGTTCTTC. This gives the protein CASCDGWARVGSSYNEQFF.